This T cell receptor (beta chain) derives from a study of cytomegalovirus exposure and HLA in healthy donors. Study-wide points: The authors later found most CMV-associated TCR beta chains appeared HLA-restricted. In an earlier analysis, about 87% or about 30%: the productive usage of most TCR beta V segments.

Trimming cost V 8 bases and J 8 bases, with 17 bases left between them. The CDR3 consists of 13 residues. CDR1 is MNHNS, CDR2 SASEGT, per germline. Primers included in the PCR were 60 Vbeta and 13 Jbeta primers. The method was immunoSEQ multiplex PCR; TCRdb's version includes in-frame clones alone and lacks a portion of them. The sample gives under 130,000 clones, roughly 79% of which show up once; 1% to 1.5% is in the top ten. For this clone: As yet, its antigen is unknown.

Material for sequencing was PBMCs. The genes are TRBV6-1 and TRBJ2-3, with a weak D call TRBD1 (6 bases). The clonotype was recovered from a man aged 40-50 years in good health and CMV-seronegative. The DNA of the CDR3 is TGTGCCAGCGGTCCTACAGGGTTTGGTACGCAGTATTTT. Amino acids: CASGPTGFGTQYF.